The 3 T cell receptor beta chains listed next were all sequenced from one sample in a study of T-cell reconstitution after alpha-beta-depleted transplantation in children. The TCRbeta library was prepared with unique molecular identifiers. TCRdb recomputed calls from the PCR reads with MiXCR, one row per CDR3 protein. The sample lists hundreds of thousands of distinct CDR3 sequences, around 9.5% occurring once. The sample in question was PBMCs from the stem cell graft donor, obtained from the stem cell graft. Receptors originate from a human donor who donated a stem cell graft to a child with acute lymphoblastic leukemia.

For this clonotype: Possible read error: a much larger clone is one base away. The chain combines TRBV7-2 with TRBJ2-1; D remains ambiguous. The CDR3 has 13 amino acids. The germline V gene encodes CDR1 SGHTA and CDR2 FQGNSA. This CDR3 reads CASSFRPNNERFF. CDR3 bases: TGTGCCAGCAGCTTTAGGCCTAACAATGAGCGGTTCTTC. Full variable domain (remainder filled in from reference TRBV7-2 and TRBJ2-1): GAGVSQSPSNKVTEKGKDVELRCDPISGHTALYWYRQSLGQGLEFLIYFQGNSAPDKSGLPSDRFSAERTGGSVSTLTIQRTQQEDSAVYLCASSFRPNNERFFGPGTRLTVL.

This clonotype was seen repeatedly, ten times or more. The chain is built from TRBV5-1 and TRBJ1-1; 9 bases match TRBD1. Trimming removed 0 bases from V and 4 bases from J; junction bases left unmatched: 4. CDR1 and CDR2 from the germline V gene are SGHRS and YFSETQ. This CDR3 has 15 amino acids. CDR3: CASSLADRGGTEAFF. The CDR3 DNA sequence: TGCGCCAGCAGCTTGGCGGACAGGGGTGGCACTGAAGCTTTCTTT.

This clonotype was picked up many times. V and J are TRBV5-1 and TRBJ2-1; D possibly corresponds to TRBD2 (5 bases). Trimming removed 7 bases from V and 10 bases from J, with 21 bases in between. The CDR3 covers 14 residues. The germline CDR1 and CDR2 sequences are SGHRS and YFSETQ. Here the CDR3 reads CASYGTGGQHEQFF. The CDR3 nucleotides are TGCGCCAGCTACGGCACCGGAGGCCAACACGAGCAGTTCTTC. The full variable domain, with the rest looked up from reference TRBV5-1 and TRBJ2-1, is KAGVTQTPRYLIKTRGQQVTLSCSPISGHRSVSWYQQTPGQGLQFLFEYFSETQRNKGNFPGRFSGRQFSNSRSEMNVSTLELGDSALYLCASYGTGGQHEQFFGPGTRLTVL.